The 6 T cell receptor beta chains reported below all come from one sample, sequenced in a study of T-cell reconstitution after alpha-beta-depleted transplantation in children. Construction of the TCRbeta library involved unique molecular identifiers. TCRdb reprocessed the PCR reads with MiXCR, giving one entry per CDR3 protein. Here the sample spans over 550,000 distinct CDR3 sequences, about 10% being singletons. The specimen was PBMCs from the stem cell graft donor, collected from the stem cell graft. The receptors derive from a human donor who donated a stem cell graft to a child with acute myeloid leukemia.

This clonotype has a count of ten or more. This CDR3 reads CSAPTSGSSYEQYF. CDR3 DNA sequence: TGCAGTGCTCCGACTAGCGGGAGCTCCTACGAGCAGTACTTC. This chain connects TRBV20-1 to TRBJ2-7; 12 bases align to TRBD2. Trimming at V came to 5 bases and at J to 0 bases, leaving 2 bases not matched to a gene. This CDR3 spans 14 amino acids. Germline V gene lookup returns CDR1 DFQATT and CDR2 SNEGSKA (reference sequence).

This clonotype showed up many times. The chain carries TRBV5-1 and TRBJ2-3, with TRBD1 as a possible D gene (5 bases). From germline, CDR1 is SGHRS and CDR2 YFSETQ. Trimming left V 4 bases short and J 2 bases short, with 11 bases between. The CDR3 is 14 amino acids. The CDR3: CASSIGHPTDTQYF. DNA of the CDR3: TGCGCCAGCAGCATCGGACACCCCACAGATACGCAGTATTTT.

This clonotype has a handful of counts. This chain joins TRBV5-1 and TRBJ1-4, with no clear D. The germline V and J ends were trimmed by 0 bases and 0 bases, with 6 bases remaining between them. Germline V CDR1 and CDR2: SGHRS, YFSETQ. The CDR3 covers 15 residues. The CDR3 DNA sequence: TGCGCCAGCAGCTTGGAAAGCTCAACTAATGAAAAACTGTTTTTT. This codes for CASSLESSTNEKLFF.

This clonotype has just a few counts. The chain combines TRBV18 with TRBJ2-1; 7 bases align to TRBD2. The trim removed 5 bases at V and 1 base at J, leaving 8 bases unmatched. This CDR3 region has 16 residues. The germline CDR1 and CDR2 sequences are KGHSH and LQKENI. Here the CDR3 DNA reads TGTGCCAGCTCAGAGACGGGAGGCCCTTCCTACAATGAGCAGTTCTTC. It is translated as CASSETGGPSYNEQFF.

The table lists this clonotype with many counts. The V gene is TRBV9, the J gene TRBJ2-7; 9 bases are shared with TRBD1. CDR1 is SGDLS, CDR2 YYNGEE, per germline. The CDR3 consists of 14 residues. The V segment lost 2 bases and the J segment 5 bases; nucleotides outside the gene matches: 5. The CDR3 region is CASSVEGQGDEQYF. The CDR3 DNA sequence: TGTGCCAGCAGCGTCGAGGGACAGGGCGACGAGCAGTACTTC. Looking up the rest from reference TRBV9 and TRBJ2-7 gives the full variable domain: DSGVTQTPKHLITATGQRVTLRCSPRSGDLSVYWYQQSLDQGLQFLIQYYNGEERAKGNILERFSAQQFPDLHSELNLSSLELGDSALYFCASSVEGQGDEQYFGPGTRLTVT.

This clonotype was counted between two and nine times. The J gene is TRBJ2-3, the V gene TRBV7-3, with TRBD2 matching 10 bases. The J segment lost 4 bases and the V segment lost 2 bases, leaving 6 bases of the junction unmatched. This CDR3 is built from 16 residues. Germline CDR1 SGHTA, CDR2 FQGTGA. The CDR3 coding sequence is TGTGCCAGCAGCTTACTAGCGGGAGTTCCCCCAGATACGCAGTATTTT. Protein sequence: CASSLLAGVPPDTQYF.